Below are 2 T cell receptor beta chains sequenced from a single sample in a study of cytomegalovirus exposure and HLA in healthy donors. Primers included in the PCR were 60 Vbeta and 13 Jbeta primers. Profiled with immunoSEQ multiplex PCR; TCRdb holds only in-frame clones, not every one. The repertoire has some 42,000 clones, around 50% of them found once; the top ten carry 9% to 14%. Sequencing used PBMCs. Receptors originate from a human donor in good health.

The genes are TRBV11-2 and TRBJ1-2; 8 nucleotides agree with TRBD1. The germline V gene has CDR1 SGHAT and CDR2 FQNNGV. The CDR3 has 14 residues. J lost 7 bases, V lost 5 bases, and 9 bases had no gene match. CDR3 DNA sequence: TGTGCCAGCAGCCCGGGCTGGACAGGGAGTGGCTACACCTTC. Its translation is CASSPGWTGSGYTF.

This clone was seen a few times. The chain employs TRBV18 and TRBJ1-2; D possibly corresponds to TRBD1 (6 bases). The CDR3 contains 12 residues. Trimming removed 5 bases at V and 6 bases at J, with 10 bases between. Germline-derived CDR1 and CDR2 are KGHSH and LQKENI. CDR3 bases: TGTGCCAGCTCATTCTCAGGGGATGGCTACACCTTC. This translates into CASSFSGDGYTF.